This T cell receptor beta chain emerged from a study of shared clonotypes between healthy human individuals. Study results and caveats: Among donors, clonotype sharing was expected to be affected by sequencing depth. Researchers sampled blood only, noting tissue repertoires likely differ.

Comments on this clone: Its antigen remains unknown.

Trimming took 3 bases from V and 5 from J, leaving 14 bases between them. Germline V CDR1 and CDR2: MDHEN, SYDVKM. CDR3 length equals 15 residues. The authors sequenced unsorted PBMC DNA on ten immunoSEQ deep assay plates. Sequencing used immunoSEQ multiplex PCR; TCRdb keeps in-frame clones, though not all of them. The sample holds 450,000 to 600,000 clones, less than 80% seen once. The specimen was PBMCs. This rearrangement joins TRBV28 to TRBJ2-1, with a possible D match to TRBD2 (6 bases). The sequence came from a woman in her forties in good health. Some clones in this sample may be carry-over from other donors' samples. Here the CDR3 reads CASSFPEGSNNEQFF. For the CDR3, the DNA is TGTGCCAGCAGTTTCCCGGAGGGCAGCAACAATGAGCAGTTCTTC.